The 9 T cell receptor beta chains below come from one sample, sequenced in a study of regulatory T cells in long-lasting Graves disease. CDR3 regions were amplified by Arm-PCR using iRepertoire HTBI primers to build TCR beta libraries. MiXCR was run by TCRdb on the multiplex PCR reads, yielding one entry per CDR3 protein. Among hundreds of thousands of distinct CDR3 sequences listed, about 16% were seen once. Documented time point: newly diagnosed GD, antithyroid drugs for less than 3 months. PBMCs provided the RNA from which the TCR library was made. A further study also used this sample, focusing on T cells in Graves' hyperthyroidism and ophthalmopathy.

The starting material was peripheral blood mononuclear cells (PBMCs), obtained at new diagnosis, from a patient treated with antithyroid drugs. All receptors derive from a man younger than 35 with Graves disease.

In this sample, this clonotype turned up a few times. This chain uses TRBV14 with TRBJ2-5; TRBD1 agrees at 8 bases. This CDR3 comprises 14 residues. Germline assignment: CDR1 SGHDN and CDR2 FVKESK. V trimming: 4 bases; J trimming: 5 bases; junction bases outside the gene matches: 6. CDR3: CASSRKRDRETQYF. DNA for the CDR3: TGTGCCAGCAGCCGTAAACGGGACAGGGAGACCCAGTACTTC.

This clonotype occurred many times. DNA for the CDR3: TGCAGCGTTACGACTAGCGGGGGAAGCTCCTACAATGAGCAGTTCTTC. Its translation is CSVTTSGGSSYNEQFF. The rearrangement uses TRBV29-1 and TRBJ2-1; 12 bases are a match to TRBD2. Losses at the gene ends were 5 bases for V and 0 bases for J; bases not matched to a gene: 5. CDR1 and CDR2 (germline): SQVTM, ANQGSEA. The CDR3 sequence is 16 residues long.

This clonotype was detected ten times or more. The rearrangement joins TRBV27 to TRBJ2-2, with TRBD2 matching over 9 bases. Unmatched junction bases numbered 6, after V lost 3 bases and J lost 1 base. This CDR3 is built from 17 residues. Germline CDR1 and CDR2: MNHEY and SMNVEV (reference sequence). The DNA of the CDR3 is TGTGCCAGCAGTTTGACGCTAGCGGGATTGAACACCGGGGAGCTGTTTTTT. Protein: CASSLTLAGLNTGELFF.

The rearrangement joins TRBV27 to TRBJ2-6; D perhaps matches TRBD1 (6 bases). The V gene lost 2 bases and the J gene lost 0 bases, with 11 bases spanning the gap. Germline V lookup: CDR1 MNHEY, CDR2 SMNVEV (reference sequence). The CDR3 has 17 residues. The CDR3 DNA follows: TGTGCCAGCAGTTTAAACAGGGCCAGCTCTGGGGCCAACGTCCTGACTTTC. Its protein is CASSLNRASSGANVLTF.

This clonotype showed up many times. The V call is TRBV3-1, the J call TRBJ2-7; a weak D match, TRBD2 (5 bases). The CDR3 is 13 amino acids. Between the trimmed V and J ends, which lost 7 bases and 5 bases, there was a span of 15 bases. Germline-derived CDR1 and CDR2 are LGHDT and YNNKEL (reference sequence). As DNA, the CDR3 is TGTGCCAGCACCCTAGATGGGAGAGACGAGCAGTACTTC. Translating it yields CASTLDGRDEQYF.

This clonotype came up a few times. The rearrangement links TRBV12-3 or TRBV12-4 to TRBJ2-6; a weak D match, TRBD1 (5 bases). The CDR3 contains 14 residues. The ends were cut back, 6 bases at V and 0 bases at J, with 6 bases in the middle. The CDR3 DNA sequence: TGTGCCAGCAGAACAGGCTCTGGGGCCAACGTCCTGACTTTC. It specifies CASRTGSGANVLTF.

The rearrangement joins TRBV7-2 to TRBJ2-1; TRBD2 is a possible D gene (5 bases). V lost 5 bases, J lost 4 bases, and 15 bases lay in between. The CDR3 runs to 15 residues. CDR1 SGHTA and CDR2 FQGNSA come from the germline V gene. The CDR3, as DNA: TGTGCCAGCAGCCTCGGACTTTCTCGATACAATGAGCAGTTCTTC. It codes for CASSLGLSRYNEQFF.

At least ten counts were recorded for this clonotype. J is TRBJ1-1 and V is TRBV29-1, with 8 positions matching TRBD1. With V trimmed by 6 bases and J by 4 bases, 7 bases remained unmatched. In germline, CDR1 is SQVTM, CDR2 ANQGSEA. The CDR3 has 13 amino acids. Here the CDR3 reads CSVRRGRVTEAFF. DNA of the CDR3: TGCAGCGTCCGCAGGGGGCGGGTCACTGAAGCTTTCTTT.

This clonotype was picked up many times. The V call is TRBV12-3 or TRBV12-4, the J call TRBJ1-2, with 8 bases that match TRBD1. This CDR3 is built from 16 residues. Trimming removed 6 bases from V and 3 bases from J; junction bases left unmatched: 12. The chain's CDR3 is CASRPVNRGNHYGYTF. CDR3 nucleotide sequence: TGTGCCAGCAGGCCGGTCAACAGGGGGAACCACTATGGCTACACCTTC.